The following is a TCR beta chain sequence with its context. Its recognized antigen is unknown. Base quality data are lacking; no much larger clone is found one base away. Using the deep immunoSEQ assay, multiplex PCR amplified TCR CDR3 regions from genomic DNA. For each cell subset, the extracted genomic DNA was distributed evenly across all wells of several immunoSEQ 96-well plates, and each plate served as one replicate. For sorted subsets, each replicate PCR was loaded with 200 ng genomic DNA, equivalent to about 30,000 T cell genomes. Purified libraries were measured with a Qubit 3.0 fluorometer, size-checked on a Bioanalyzer 2100, and measured again with the KAPA Library Quantification kit. A separate single-read 150-cycle Illumina NextSeq 550 flow cell was used to sequence each immunoSEQ 96-well plate. In the source study's methods: Because only junctional sequences without quality scores were contained in the immunoSEQ output, filtering matching that applied to full-length reads could not be performed. Sequences were annotated with PyIR, a Python wrapper for IgBLAST v1.9, and V/J genes and CDR3 were assigned using IMGT germline references. Reads with weak V/J assignments (E-value above 1e-6), missing CDR3, stop codons, out-of-frame junctions, or ambiguous translated residues were removed. V3J clonotypes were defined as sequences sharing an identical inferred V gene, J gene, and CDR3 amino acid sequence. The percentage overlap between two repertoires was calculated by dividing the number of shared unique clonotypes by the size of the smaller repertoire. Three approaches were used to assess repertoire richness: RTK rarefaction, the Chao1 estimator, and Recon v2.1 estimates of unobserved clonotypes. OLGA was used to compute generation probabilities for all TCRbeta clonotypes that the gDNA method yielded from a few donors. Drawn from immuneACCESS, this table holds only the in-frame rearrangements with V and J called that TCRdb kept. Clones are partly lost; checked studies trace under half to an unresolved V gene and leave the rest unexplained. V and J calls and clone size are as listed in that table; D and trimming were resolved from the DNA. Within this sample are some 1,100,000 clones, with approximately 78% of them counted one time only. Clones ranked in the top ten supply approximately 0.52% of the sample.

The V end loses 7 bases and the J end loses 1 base, and a stretch of 8 bases separates them. The CDR3 sequence holds 13 residues, the cysteine and phenylalanine included. The entry retains the CDR3 DNA only, 39 bases that are in frame from base 1. CDR1 and CDR2, per the germline V gene (reference sequence), are LNHDA and SQIVND. The sample comes from a study of shared clonotypes between healthy human individuals (dated by TCRdb to about 2020). The study in broad terms: The cohort comprised two women and a few men aged 18 to 49 years. Per donor, three plates each were used for CD4 naive and CD4 memory, two for CD8 naive, and one for CD8 memory. The study deeply sequenced blood TCR repertoires of five healthy adults to estimate repertoire size and the extent of clonotype sharing between individuals. Different laboratories and diverse techniques were used to prepare libraries and sequence TCR repertoires, to increase sequencing depth and limit assay-specific biases. Leukapheresis yielded between about 0.94 and 9.5 billion PBMCs per donor.

Donors were healthy HIV-negative adults with no recently reported acute infections or vaccinations. Every donor was a Caucasian adult residing in Nashville, Tennessee, USA. CD4+ T cells were enriched by magnetic negative selection; naive cells were then positively selected on CD45RA, and the negative fraction formed the memory subset. Blood was obtained by leukapheresis, after which PBMCs were separated by Ficoll-Histopaque density gradient centrifugation and cryopreserved in liquid nitrogen vapor phase. Analytical flow cytometry was used to check the purity and quantity of each magnetically sorted T cell population. Each sorted fraction had its genomic DNA isolated and then quantified by UV absorbance on a Nanodrop 2000c. Summary of the overall study and its limitations: Only blood was sampled, and tissue TCR repertoires likely differ from those in blood. Larger estimated clonotype richness was generally found for naive subsets than for memory subsets. Compared with non-shared clonotypes, the clonotypes found in all four sorted-subset donors had higher generation probabilities. Rarefaction of sorted-subset datasets indicated incomplete sequencing despite the large sequencing depth. When four donors were compared, the shared fraction of clonotypes was around 5.1% for naive CD4, around 3.5% for naive CD8, 2% to 2.5% for memory CD4, and 0.3% to 0.5% for memory CD8. Pairwise subsampling led to the expectation that sequencing depth would affect the degree of clonotype sharing among donors. Because the study included only a small number of donors, the genetic and exposure-history diversity represented was limited.

The specimen sequenced was memory CD4+ T cells from PBMCs. The cell subset or site label for this specimen denotes: CD45RA-negative fraction. This clonotype originated in a man younger than 35 in good health. Some clones in this sample may be carry-over from other donors' samples. The receptor chain draws on TRBV19 and TRBJ2-4; D gene: possibly TRBD2, on 6 matching bases. The DNA sequence is as follows: TGTGCCAGTAACGCGGGGGCCAAAAACATTCAGTACTTC. This is translated as CASNAGAKNIQYF. With all but the CDR3 taken from the reference TRBV19 and TRBJ2-4 genes, the full variable domain is: DGGITQSPKYLFRKEGQNVTLSCEQNLNHDAMYWYRQDPGQGLRLIYYSQIVNDFQKGDIAEGYSVSREKKESFPLTVTSAQKNPTAFYLCASNAGAKNIQYFGAGTRLSVL.